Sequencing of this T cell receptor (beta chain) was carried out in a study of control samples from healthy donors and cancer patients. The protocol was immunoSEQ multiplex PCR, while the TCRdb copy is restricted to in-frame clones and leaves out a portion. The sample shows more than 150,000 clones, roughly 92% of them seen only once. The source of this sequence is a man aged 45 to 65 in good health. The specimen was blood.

DNA of the CDR3: TGTGCCAGCAGAAAGGGACTAGCGGGAGGCAATGAGCAGTTCTTC. Its translation is CASRKGLAGGNEQFF. The genes are TRBV2 and TRBJ2-1; TRBD2 matches 15 bases. In germline, CDR1 is SNHLY, CDR2 FYNNEI. The CDR3 loop spans 15 amino acids. Unmatched junction bases numbered 3, after V lost 6 bases and J lost 6 bases.